These 6 T cell receptor beta chains came from one sample sequenced in a study of CD8+CD57+ T cells in acquired aplastic anemia. Genomic DNA templated the TCR beta VDJ and CDR3 profiling. TCRdb analysed the reads with MiXCR anew, one entry per CDR3 protein. The table shows about 180,000 distinct CDR3 sequences, with 40% to 50% occurring only once. Sequencing was carried out using sorted CD4+, CD8+, or CD8+CD57+ T cells (not recorded which) from PBMCs. These receptors were taken from a human donor in good health.

Comments on this clonotype: A single base separates this from a much larger clone, so it may be a read error. The chain carries TRBV6-1 and TRBJ2-7; D tentatively fits TRBD1 or TRBD2 (5 bases each). The V gene lost 5 bases and the J gene lost 2 bases, with 10 bases spanning the gap. This CDR3 region has 13 residues. Germline V gene lookup returns CDR1 MNHNS and CDR2 SASEGT. CDR3 DNA: TGTGCCAGCAGTCGGGACGGCCCCTACGAGCAGTACTTC. Its translation: CASSRDGPYEQYF.

The chain recombines TRBV24-1 with TRBJ2-5, with D perhaps assigned TRBD1 or TRBD2 (5 bases each). V was shortened by 11 bases and J by 9 bases, with 24 bases between the two germline ends. This CDR3 has 14 amino acids. Germline CDR1 is KGHDR and CDR2 is SFDVKD. CDR3 DNA: TGTGCCAGCAGCTCCCTAGTCGGGGCTGGGGCCCAGTACTTC. Residues: CASSSLVGAGAQYF.

Of note for this clonotype: A read error is possible here, since a much larger clone lies one base away. The rearrangement joins TRBV25-1 to TRBJ2-1, with 13 positions matching TRBD2. Germline V gene lookup returns CDR1 MGHDK and CDR2 SYGVNS. The length of the CDR3 is 15 residues. V dropped 6 bases and J dropped 10; count of bases not matched to a gene: 9. CDR3 region: CASSTTSGRTYEQFF. As DNA, the CDR3 is TGTGCCAGCAGCACGACTAGCGGGAGGACCTACGAGCAGTTCTTC. The complete variable domain, with remaining parts taken from reference TRBV25-1 and TRBJ2-1, reads EADIYQTPRYLVIGTGKKITLECSQTMGHDKMYWYQQDPGMELHLIHYSYGVNSTEKGDLSSESTVSRIRTEHFPLTLESARPSHTSQYLCASSTTSGRTYEQFFGPGTRLTVL.

This clonotype was recorded a few times. The V gene is TRBV29-1, the J gene TRBJ2-7, with D possibly TRBD2 on 5 matching bases. This CDR3 has 12 residues. CDR1 and CDR2 from the germline V gene are SQVTM and ANQGSEA. Trimming removed 6 bases from V and 5 bases from J, with 14 bases in between. CDR3: CSVLHGVNEQYF. The DNA for the CDR3 is TGCAGCGTCTTACACGGGGTGAACGAGCAGTACTTC.

The rearrangement links TRBV19 to TRBJ2-5, with TRBD2 matching over 9 bases. The CDR3 consists of 16 residues. V lost 0 bases, J lost 7 bases, and 9 bases stayed unmatched. Germline loops: CDR1 LNHDA, CDR2 SQIVND (reference sequence). The CDR3 sequence is CASSIDLLAGRGTQYF. CDR3 in DNA: TGTGCCAGTAGTATAGACCTCCTAGCGGGGAGGGGGACCCAGTACTTC.

The chain is built from TRBV6-1 and TRBJ1-2; unclear D gene. The CDR3 totals 17 residues. The V end lost 5 bases, the J end lost 1 base, and 20 bases lay between the germline ends. In germline, CDR1 is MNHNS, CDR2 SASEGT. CDR3 loop: CASSRSDGYGLNYGYTF. CDR3 DNA sequence: TGTGCCAGCAGTCGATCGGACGGTTACGGACTTAACTATGGCTACACCTTC.